A single sample is the source of the 29 T cell receptor beta chains below, sequenced in a study of cytomegalovirus exposure and HLA in healthy donors. PCR primers comprised 60 Vbeta and 13 Jbeta primers. Profiling relied on immunoSEQ multiplex PCR, and the TCRdb table lists in-frame clones only, not all of them. The table has around 170,000 clones, approximately 81% seen once. Input material: PBMCs. The receptor source for this set is a man between 50 and 59 years old in good health and CMV-seropositive.

The chain carries TRBV19 and TRBJ2-5, with TRBD2 matching 8 bases. CDR1 is LNHDA, CDR2 SQIVND, per germline (reference sequence). The V gene end was trimmed by 3 bases and the J gene end by 7 bases; junction bases not matched to a gene: 7. This CDR3 contains 14 residues. Written as DNA, the CDR3 is TGTGCCAGTAGTATGCCGGGAGGGAGCGGGACCCAGTACTTC. Amino acid sequence: CASSMPGGSGTQYF.

The CDR3 region is CASSLDSGRISRTDTQYF. The CDR3 DNA follows: TGTGCCAGCAGCTTAGACAGCGGGAGGATCTCTCGCACAGATACGCAGTATTTT. The rearrangement links TRBV7-9 to TRBJ2-3, with 9 positions matching TRBD2. Trimming cost V 1 base and J 1 base; bases outside gene matches: 9. The germline V gene encodes CDR1 SEHNR and CDR2 FQNEAQ (reference sequence). The CDR3 totals 18 residues. The full variable domain, its missing parts supplied by reference TRBV7-9 and TRBJ2-3, is DTGVSQNPRHKITKRGQNVTFRCDPISEHNRLYWYRQTLGQGPEFLTYFQNEAQLEKSRLLSDRFSAERPKGSFSTLEIQRTEQGDSAMYLCASSLDSGRISRTDTQYFGPGTRLTVL.

This clone occurred a few times. This chain links TRBV9 with TRBJ2-1; 10 bases match TRBD2. This CDR3 comprises 15 residues. V dropped 2 bases and J dropped 1; count of bases not matched to a gene: 0. Germline V gives CDR1 SGDLS, CDR2 YYNGEE. The CDR3: CASSVGLASYNEQFF. The CDR3 coding sequence is TGTGCCAGCAGCGTGGGACTAGCGTCCTACAATGAGCAGTTCTTC.

This clone came up a few times. The rearrangement joins TRBV7-6 to TRBJ2-3, with 8 bases that match TRBD2. The CDR3 has 18 residues. V shed 5 bases and J 0 bases; nucleotides not matched to a gene: 13. CDR1 is SGHVS, CDR2 FNYEAQ, per germline. The CDR3 region has the DNA TGTGCCAGCAGCCGCCGGCCAAGCGGGGGTGTTAGCACAGATACGCAGTATTTT. Protein product: CASSRRPSGGVSTDTQYF.

The chain carries TRBV5-6 and TRBJ1-2, with TRBD1 matching 7 bases. CDR3 length: 15 residues. V trimming: 3 bases; J trimming: 4 bases; junction bases outside the gene matches: 9. The germline CDR1 and CDR2 sequences are SGHDT and YYEEEE. The CDR3 nucleotides are TGTGCCAGCAGCTCTATTAACTCAGGGGGCTATGGCTACACCTTC. This encodes CASSSINSGGYGYTF.

The rearrangement uses TRBV29-1 and TRBJ1-2, with 9 bases aligning to TRBD1. J was trimmed by 8 bases and V by 4 bases; bases with no gene match: 5. Germline-derived CDR1 and CDR2 are SQVTM and ANQGSEA. This CDR3 region has 12 residues. CDR3 residues: CSVVQGAGGYTF. In nucleotides, the CDR3 is TGCAGCGTTGTACAGGGGGCAGGCGGCTACACCTTC.

The chain joins TRBV18 to TRBJ2-5; 11 nucleotides match TRBD2. Germline CDR1 is KGHSH and CDR2 is LQKENI. There are 16 residues in the CDR3. The junction had 7 bases not matched to a gene; V was cut back by 3 bases and J by 4 bases. The CDR3 sequence: CASSPASGRTGETQYF. The CDR3 DNA reads TGTGCCAGCTCACCGGCTAGCGGGAGGACTGGAGAGACCCAGTACTTC.

The chain carries TRBV5-1 and TRBJ2-3, with 9 bases identical to TRBD2. Germline loops: CDR1 SGHRS, CDR2 YFSETQ. With 0 bases clipped from V and 0 bases from J, the junction kept 5 bases outside the gene matches. CDR3 length: 17 residues. Here the CDR3 DNA reads TGCGCCAGCAGCTTGGGCGGGGGGGCCCCTAGCACAGATACGCAGTATTTT. It yields the protein CASSLGGGAPSTDTQYF.

The rearrangement uses TRBV5-1 and TRBJ2-3, with D possibly matching TRBD1 (5 bases). The CDR3 has 16 amino acids. Trimming removed 3 bases at V and 4 bases at J, with 18 bases between. Per the germline V gene, CDR1 is SGHRS and CDR2 is YFSETQ. CDR3 protein: CASSWGPTHEADTQYF. The CDR3, as DNA: TGCGCCAGCAGCTGGGGCCCCACCCACGAGGCAGATACGCAGTATTTT.

This CDR3 is CASSPDRGQGETQYF. DNA for the CDR3: TGTGCCAGCAGTCCCGACAGGGGGCAGGGAGAGACCCAGTACTTC. The chain is built from TRBV28 and TRBJ2-5, with 10 bases aligning to TRBD1. The germline CDR1 and CDR2 sequences are MDHEN and SYDVKM. V was pared by 5 bases and J by 4 bases, with 7 bases of the junction left unmatched. This CDR3 contains 15 residues.

To note about this clone: One end of the junction fails to match germline, which may point to a read error. The chain recombines TRBV7-9 with TRBJ1-1, with 8 bases lining up with TRBD1. Looked up from germline, CDR1 is SEHNR and CDR2 is FQNEAQ (reference sequence). CDR3 length: 12 residues. The CDR3 region is CSSSFPTGVAFF. The CDR3 nucleotides read TGTTCCAGCAGCTTCCCGACAGGGGTAGCTTTCTTT.

This clone was seen only once. The chain has TRBV5-1 and TRBJ2-2, with TRBD2 as a possible D gene (6 bases). CDR1 and CDR2 (germline): SGHRS, YFSETQ. The germline V and J ends were trimmed by 0 bases and 4 bases, with 16 bases remaining between them. This CDR3 contains 17 residues. The CDR3 nucleotides read TGCGCCAGCAGCTTGGATGCGGGGCAGCTTTTCACCGGGGAGCTGTTTTTT. Protein sequence: CASSLDAGQLFTGELFF.

The sample holds a few counts of this clone. The chain couples TRBV28 to TRBJ1-2, with a possible D match to TRBD1 (6 bases). Germline V CDR1 and CDR2: MDHEN, SYDVKM. There are 14 residues in the CDR3. Trimming shortened V by 5 bases and J by 0 bases, and 10 bases separated the two germline ends. CDR3 region: CASSPGQTNYGYTF. The CDR3 DNA sequence: TGTGCCAGCAGTCCTGGACAGACTAACTATGGCTACACCTTC.

A word on this clone: This sample includes further DNA sequences coding for the same CDR3. The chain joins TRBV18 to TRBJ2-5, with TRBD1 as a possible D gene (6 bases). V gave up 3 bases and J gave up 2 bases, with 10 bases separating them. Germline loops: CDR1 KGHSH, CDR2 LQKENI. There are 14 residues in the CDR3. The CDR3 region is CASSPGQGQETQYF. The CDR3, as DNA: TGTGCCAGCTCACCGGGGCAGGGGCAAGAGACCCAGTACTTC.

The rearrangement links TRBV10-3 to TRBJ2-3; 12 bases agree with TRBD2. Germline V CDR1 and CDR2: ENHRY, SYGVKD. Germline trimming cut 4 bases from V and 3 bases from J; bases unmatched to any gene: 2. This CDR3 comprises 15 residues. CDR3 in DNA: TGTGCCATCAGTGGGACTAGCGGGAAGACAGATACGCAGTATTTT. Amino acids: CAISGTSGKTDTQYF.

This clone occurred a few times. This chain uses TRBV29-1 with TRBJ2-1, with TRBD2 matching 10 bases. Unmatched junction bases numbered 10, after V lost 7 bases and J lost 7 bases. Germline values: CDR1 SQVTM, CDR2 ANQGSEA. CDR3 length: 14 residues. CDR3 sequence: CSGAPAGGGNEQFF. The CDR3 bases are TGCAGCGGGGCCCCAGCGGGAGGGGGGAATGAGCAGTTCTTC.

J is TRBJ1-3 and V is TRBV7-2; the match to TRBD1 covers 8 bases. Germline CDR1 SGHTA, CDR2 FQGNSA. The CDR3 is 17 amino acids. V lost 5 bases and J lost 2; bases outside the gene matches: 11. The chain's CDR3 is CASSTRTGTGPGNTIYF. CDR3 sequence (DNA): TGTGCCAGCAGCACGCGGACAGGGACAGGCCCTGGAAACACCATATATTTT.

The chain links TRBV9 to TRBJ1-1, with TRBD1 identical over 10 bases. The length of the CDR3 is 17 residues. Germline trimming cut 4 bases from V and 5 bases from J; bases unmatched to any gene: 14. CDR1 is SGDLS, CDR2 YYNGEE, per germline. The CDR3 DNA follows: TGTGCCAGCAGCCCCCGGGGGGACAGGGGTGGGGGGACTGAAGCTTTCTTT. Its protein product is CASSPRGDRGGGTEAFF.

The chain carries TRBV6-6 and TRBJ2-7; D unresolved. This CDR3 has 11 residues. The V end lost 2 bases, the J end lost 5 bases, and 4 bases lay between the germline ends. Germline loops: CDR1 MNHNY, CDR2 SVGAGI (reference sequence). Written as DNA, the CDR3 is TGTGCCAGCAGTTACCGGGACGAGCAGTACTTC. This translates into CASSYRDEQYF.

The chain couples TRBV5-1 to TRBJ1-2; possible D gene TRBD1, 6 bases. In germline, CDR1 is SGHRS, CDR2 YFSETQ. V lost 4 bases and J lost 7, with 17 bases in between. This CDR3 is 14 amino acids long. CDR3 region: CASSPVGGAAGYTF. CDR3 nucleotides: TGCGCCAGCAGCCCCGTGGGGGGGGCGGCTGGCTACACCTTC. Combining the CDR3 with reference TRBV5-1 and TRBJ1-2 gives the whole variable domain KAGVTQTPRYLIKTRGQQVTLSCSPISGHRSVSWYQQTPGQGLQFLFEYFSETQRNKGNFPGRFSGRQFSNSRSEMNVSTLELGDSALYLCASSPVGGAAGYTFGSGTRLTVV.

V and J are TRBV4-3 and TRBJ1-1; 8 bases line up with TRBD1. The CDR3 sequence is 18 residues long. J lost 0 bases, V lost 4 bases, and 13 bases had no gene match. Germline V gives CDR1 LGHNA, CDR2 YSLEER. CDR3 DNA sequence: TGCGCCAGCAGCCTTTCAGGAGGGACAGGACTCATGAACACTGAAGCTTTCTTT. Amino acid sequence: CASSLSGGTGLMNTEAFF.

The J gene is TRBJ2-3, the V gene TRBV2, with a weak D call TRBD1 (6 bases). CDR3 length: 14 amino acids. Trimming shortened V by 10 bases and J by 5 bases, and 19 bases separated the two germline ends. The germline V gene has CDR1 SNHLY and CDR2 FYNNEI. CDR3 residues: CATSTVGAKDTQYF. CDR3 bases: TGTGCCACTTCGACCGTGGGGGCTAAAGATACGCAGTATTTT.

The rearrangement uses TRBV6-1 and TRBJ2-3; unclear D gene. V gave up 4 bases and J gave up 6 bases, with 14 bases separating them. This CDR3 region has 14 residues. Per the germline V gene, CDR1 is MNHNS and CDR2 is SASEGT. The CDR3 sequence: CASSVTPIADTQYF. The CDR3 DNA follows: TGTGCCAGCAGTGTCACTCCTATCGCGGATACGCAGTATTTT.

This clone has more than one count but fewer than ten. The chain has TRBV28 and TRBJ2-3, with D unclear. Germline CDR1 and CDR2: MDHEN and SYDVKM. V was cut by 2 bases and J by 4 bases, with 7 bases left in between. CDR3 length equals 13 residues. CDR3 residues: CASSLEVPDTQYF. For the CDR3, the DNA is TGTGCCAGCAGTTTAGAGGTTCCAGATACGCAGTATTTT. Full variable domain (missing parts from reference TRBV28 and TRBJ2-3): DVKVTQSSRYLVKRTGEKVFLECVQDMDHENMFWYRQDPGLGLRLIYFSYDVKMKEKGDIPEGYSVSREKKERFSLILESASTNQTSMYLCASSLEVPDTQYFGPGTRLTVL.

The gene calls are TRBV7-2 and TRBJ2-1, with TRBD2 matching 9 bases. Germline V lookup: CDR1 SGHTA, CDR2 FQGNSA. CDR3 length: 15 residues. The J segment lost 2 bases and the V segment lost 1 base, leaving 0 bases of the junction unmatched. The CDR3 DNA sequence: TGTGCCAGCAGCTTAGTAGCGGGGGCCTACAATGAGCAGTTCTTC. It translates to CASSLVAGAYNEQFF. Full variable domain (rest looked up from reference TRBV7-2 and TRBJ2-1): GAGVSQSPSNKVTEKGKDVELRCDPISGHTALYWYRQSLGQGLEFLIYFQGNSAPDKSGLPSDRFSAERTGGSVSTLTIQRTQQEDSAVYLCASSLVAGAYNEQFFGPGTRLTVL.

The V and J genes are TRBV5-1 and TRBJ2-7; 7 positions match TRBD1. Germline lookup yields CDR1 SGHRS and CDR2 YFSETQ. Trimming at V came to 0 bases and at J to 2 bases, leaving 5 bases not matched to a gene. The CDR3 spans 15 residues. CDR3 DNA: TGCGCCAGCAGCTTGGTCGAAGGGACAGCCTACGAGCAGTACTTC. It encodes CASSLVEGTAYEQYF.

This chain connects TRBV11-3 to TRBJ2-1; 11 nucleotides line up with TRBD1. CDR3 length: 16 amino acids. Per the germline V gene, CDR1 is SGHNT and CDR2 is YENEEA. V was clipped by 1 base and J by 6 bases; unmatched bases: 5. The CDR3 reads CASSLGGQGESNEQFF. The DNA for the CDR3 is TGTGCCAGCAGCTTAGGGGGACAGGGGGAGTCCAATGAGCAGTTCTTC.

The rearrangement links TRBV7-9 to TRBJ2-3, with a possible D match to TRBD1 (7 bases). Germline CDR1 SEHNR, CDR2 FQNEAQ (reference sequence). Trimming took off 3 bases at V and 3 bases at J, with 16 bases between the two ends. The length of the CDR3 is 16 residues. CDR3 nucleotides: TGTGCCAGCAGCTTTCTCCAGCCAGGGGGGACAGATACGCAGTATTTT. The encoded protein is CASSFLQPGGTDTQYF.

This clone was found once. The rearrangement uses TRBV7-9 and TRBJ2-6, with D perhaps matching TRBD1 (6 bases). Germline-derived CDR1 and CDR2 are SEHNR and FQNEAQ (reference sequence). The V end was cut by 10 bases, the J end by 0 bases, with 10 bases between. This CDR3 contains 14 residues. CDR3 sequence: CAIRGTSGANVLTF. For the CDR3, the DNA is TGTGCCATTAGGGGGACCTCTGGGGCCAACGTCCTGACTTTC.